This is a list of T cell receptor beta chains from one sample in a study of vaccination effects on CD4 cells after COVID-19. The protocol was immunoSEQ multiplex PCR, while the TCRdb copy is restricted to in-frame clones and leaves out a portion. This repertoire shows tens of thousands of clones, about four fifths found once; its top ten account for 2.5%. These receptors have no known antigen. This specimen was CD4+ T cells from PBMCs cultured with HCoV-229E spike peptides, taken before COVID-19 vaccination. Every receptor here comes from a human donor who received a COVID-19 vaccine. The CDR3 runs from the conserved cysteine through the conserved F or W. A D gene is named only where the DNA matches it firmly. Only part of the rows carry a size: once, few, many, or a class if the clone is expanded.

j_call | v_call | d_call | clone_size | cdr3_aa | cdr3_nt
TRBJ2-5 | TRBV12-3/TRBV12-4 | . | . | CASSGGVRETQYF | TGTGCCAGCAGTGGAGGGGTCCGAGAGACCCAGTACTTC
TRBJ1-6 | TRBV5-1 | . | . | CASSFTGTDLNSPLHF | TGCGCCAGCAGCTTCACCGGGACGGACCTCAATTCACCCCTCCACTTT
TRBJ2-3 | TRBV7-3 | TRBD1 | . | CASSATHRGPSTDTQYF | TGTGCCAGCAGCGCAACCCACAGGGGCCCTAGCACAGATACGCAGTATTTT
TRBJ2-2 | TRBV5-4 | . | . | CASSLVPGSSTGELFF | TGTGCCAGCAGCTTGGTCCCAGGGAGTAGCACCGGGGAGCTGTTTTTT
TRBJ1-2 | TRBV28 | . | . | CASSSERQYGYTF | TGTGCCAGCAGTTCGGAAAGGCAATATGGCTACACCTTC
TRBJ1-1 | TRBV11-2 | . | . | CASSLVGQGVTEAFF | TGTGCCAGCAGCTTAGTTGGGCAGGGAGTTACTGAAGCTTTCTTT
TRBJ1-4 | TRBV9 | . | once | CASSSGRTNEKLFF | TGTGCCAGCAGCTCAGGGCGAACTAATGAAAAACTGTTTTTT
TRBJ1-3 | TRBV30 | . | once | CAWSSGQEFSASGNTIYF | TGTGCCTGGAGTTCGGGACAAGAATTTTCGGCTTCTGGAAACACCATATATTTT
TRBJ1-5 | TRBV2 | . | . | CASRNFTYNQPQHF | TGTGCCAGCAGGAATTTCACCTACAATCAGCCCCAGCATTTT
TRBJ1-1 | TRBV12-5 | TRBD1 | . | CASGLDREAFF | TGTGCTAGTGGTTTAGACAGGGAGGCTTTCTTT